The text below deals with one TCR beta chain. Its specificity is not known. The source of the sample is a study of response to subunit inactivated influenza vaccine. TCRdb ran MiXCR on the RT-PCR reads and lists one entry per CDR3 protein. The table records about 800,000 distinct CDR3 sequences, around 21% of them present only once. Whole-study findings and limits: Authors suggested seasonal influenza vaccinations each recruit few new T cells.

Germline values: CDR1 SGHTA, CDR2 FQGNSA. This CDR3 is 22 amino acids long. J was trimmed by 2 bases and V by 3 bases; bases with no gene match: 19. The sequence came from a man aged 45-60 years who received an inactivated influenza vaccine. The V and J genes are TRBV7-2 and TRBJ2-1; 13 bases fit TRBD2. The sample consisted of PBMCs from blood, taken roughly 5 days after vaccination. The CDR3 loop is CASSFYPLPTSGRAPAYNEQFF. CDR3 DNA sequence: TGTGCCAGCAGCTTCTATCCGTTACCTACTAGCGGGAGGGCCCCGGCCTACAATGAGCAGTTCTTC.